A few counts support the clone carrying this T cell receptor beta chain. As yet, its antigen is unknown. Researchers ran the PCR with 60 Vbeta and 13 Jbeta primers. This table comes from immunoSEQ multiplex PCR, and its TCRdb copy is limited to in-frame clones, with some not included. This sample has 200,000 to 250,000 clones, with about three quarters found just once. The CDR3 has 14 amino acids. Trimming pared 2 bases from V and 1 base from J, leaving 8 bases between. Germline V gene sequence: CDR1 SGHAT, CDR2 FQNNGV. This entry is derived from a study of cytomegalovirus exposure and HLA in healthy donors. Study summary: Ancestry clustering placed around four fifths of approximately 370 genotyped donors in the Caucasian-associated cluster.

These donors, healthy bone marrow donors, were studied. Overall study findings and caveats: For most TCR beta V segments, an earlier analysis put the productive rate at about 87% or about 30% of the time. Researchers counted over 150 TCR beta chains as cytomegalovirus-associated.

Source material: PBMCs. This TCR was sampled from a man aged 35-49 years in good health and CMV-seronegative. The gene calls are TRBV11-2 and TRBJ1-1, with D possibly matching TRBD1 (5 bases). DNA of the CDR3: TGTGCCAGCAGCTTATCTCAGGGGAACACTGAAGCTTTCTTT. Amino acid sequence: CASSLSQGNTEAFF.